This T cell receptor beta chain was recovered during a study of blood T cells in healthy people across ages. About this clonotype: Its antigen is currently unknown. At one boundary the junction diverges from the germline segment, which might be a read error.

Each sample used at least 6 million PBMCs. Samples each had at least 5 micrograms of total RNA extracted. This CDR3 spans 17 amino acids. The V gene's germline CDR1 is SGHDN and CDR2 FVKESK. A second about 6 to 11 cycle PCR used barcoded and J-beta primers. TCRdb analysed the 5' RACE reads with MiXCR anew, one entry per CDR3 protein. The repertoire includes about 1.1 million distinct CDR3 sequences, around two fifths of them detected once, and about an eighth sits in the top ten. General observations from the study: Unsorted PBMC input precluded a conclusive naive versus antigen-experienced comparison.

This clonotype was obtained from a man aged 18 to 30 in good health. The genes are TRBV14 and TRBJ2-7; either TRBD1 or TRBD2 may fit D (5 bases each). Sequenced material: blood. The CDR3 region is CASSQDEGTAVSDEQYF. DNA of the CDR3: TGTGCCAGCAGCCAAGATGAGGGGACGGCCGTCTCCGACGAGCAGTACTTC.